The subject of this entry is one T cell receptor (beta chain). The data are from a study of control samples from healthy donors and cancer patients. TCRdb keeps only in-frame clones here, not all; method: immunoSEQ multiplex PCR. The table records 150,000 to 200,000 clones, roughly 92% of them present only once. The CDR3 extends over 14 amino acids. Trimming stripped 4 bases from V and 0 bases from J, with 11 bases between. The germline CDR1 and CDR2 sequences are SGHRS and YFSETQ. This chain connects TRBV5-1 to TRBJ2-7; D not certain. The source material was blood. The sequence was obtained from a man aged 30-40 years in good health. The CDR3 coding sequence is TGCGCCAGCAGCACCATTGTGAGCTCCTACGAGCAGTACTTC. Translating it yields CASSTIVSSYEQYF.